Listed here is a single T cell receptor beta chain. Its antigen is not identified. This sample was included in a study of cytomegalovirus exposure and HLA in healthy donors. Study-wide results and limits: Productive rates of about 90% or about 30% were seen for most TCR beta V segments in an earlier analysis. The study labeled under 200 TCR beta chains cytomegalovirus-associated.

The study ran its PCR with 60 Vbeta and 13 Jbeta primers. TCRdb keeps only in-frame clones here, not all; method: immunoSEQ multiplex PCR. Across about 51,000 clones, the top ten clones capture 26% of the sample. The CDR3 length is 14 residues. Germline loops: CDR1 MRHNA, CDR2 SNTAGT. V dropped 5 bases and J dropped 2 bases, with 7 bases sitting between them. The clonotype originates from a man in his forties in good health and CMV-seropositive. This chain connects TRBV6-4 to TRBJ2-6; D gene unclear. Sample: PBMCs. The CDR3 coding sequence is TGTGCCAGCAGTCCCGCGGCTGGGGCCAACGTCCTGACTTTC. Protein sequence: CASSPAAGANVLTF.